Listed below are T cell receptor beta chains from one sample, sequenced in a study of T cell repertoires in cytomegalovirus infection. Antigen specificity for these receptors is unknown. TCRdb re-analysed the reads in MiXCR, keeping a single row per CDR3 protein. The table lists about 500,000 distinct CDR3 sequences, roughly a third of them singletons. Sequencing used cultured PBMCs, obtained from culture after CMV antigen stimulation. The receptor set was obtained from a human donor in good health (CMV status not recorded). Some clones in this sample may be carry-over from other donors' samples. The CDR3 runs from the conserved cysteine through the conserved F or W. The D gene is left open where the match is weak. A row's size may be missing; if present it is once, few, many or a size class.

TRBJ1-1 | - | - | TRBV19 | TGTGCCAGTCTCTCAGTGGAACATACTGAAGCTTTCTTT | CASLSVEHTEAFF
TRBJ2-1 | - | - | TRBV7-8 | TGTGCCAGCAGCTTAGGCGCCAATGGCCATGAGCAGTTCTTC | CASSLGANGHEQFF
TRBJ2-5 | - | - | TRBV6-1 | TGTGCCAGCAGTAGGGTGGTCCAAGAGACCCAGTACTTC | CASSRVVQETQYF
TRBJ2-5 | - | TRBD2 | TRBV6-6 | TGTGCCAGCGGGACTAGCGAACGCCAAGAGACCCAGTACTTC | CASGTSERQETQYF
TRBJ1-2 | - | - | TRBV6-5 | TGTGCCAGCAGTTACGGGGGACATCTAGGCACGTTCTATGGCTACACCTTC | CASSYGGHLGTFYGYTF
TRBJ2-1 | - | TRBD2 | TRBV11-2 | TGTGCCAGCAGTTTCAGTAGCGGGAGCCGTAGTGAGCAGTTCTTC | CASSFSSGSRSEQFF
TRBJ1-1 | - | - | TRBV12-3/TRBV12-4 | TGTGCCAGCAGTTTAATTCCGGACAACACTGAAGCTTTCTTT | CASSLIPDNTEAFF
TRBJ2-2 | - | TRBD2 | TRBV6-5 | TGTGCCAGCAGTTACTCGCGGGGGGAGCGGGCCTACACCGGGGAGCTGTTTTTT | CASSYSRGERAYTGELFF
TRBJ2-3 | - | - | TRBV7-2 | TGTGCCAGCAGCTCCGGATCGGATCCAGATACGCAGTATTTT | CASSSGSDPDTQYF
TRBJ1-1 | - | - | TRBV7-2 | TGTGCCAGCAGCTTATTAGGTGAAGCTTTCTTT | CASSLLGEAFF
TRBJ2-3 | few | - | TRBV7-6 | TGTGCCACCAACCGGCGCCGTGCGGGATCTAGCACAGATACGCAGTATTTT | CATNRRRAGSSTDTQYF
TRBJ1-2 | few | - | TRBV6-5 | TGTGCCAGCAGTTACTGGCAGGGACATAACTATGGCTACACCTTC | CASSYWQGHNYGYTF
TRBJ1-2 | - | - | TRBV4-3 | TGCGCCAGCAGCCAAGATTGGAGTTTTAACTATGGCTACACCTTC | CASSQDWSFNYGYTF
TRBJ2-2 | - | TRBD1 | TRBV10-3 | TGTGCCATCAGTTCCTCCGGGACAGGGGTTAATACCGGGGAGCTGTTTTTT | CAISSSGTGVNTGELFF
TRBJ1-2 | - | TRBD1 | TRBV7-2 | TGTGCCAGCAGCGAATCCGGGACAGCCTATGGCTACACCTTC | CASSESGTAYGYTF
TRBJ2-3 | few | TRBD2 | TRBV12-3/TRBV12-4 | TGTGCCAGCAGTCTCCGGGGGGAGCGGTTCACAGATACGCAGTATTTT | CASSLRGERFTDTQYF
TRBJ2-1 | - | - | TRBV19 | TGTGCCTCAAAAGGGGGGGCTTGGAATGAGCAGTTCTTC | CASKGGAWNEQFF
TRBJ1-4 | - | TRBD1 | TRBV7-7 | TGTGCCAGCAGCGAGGACAGGGGTGAACTGTTTTTT | CASSEDRGELFF
TRBJ2-2 | - | TRBD2 | TRBV2 | TGTGCCAGCACGACTAGCGGGAGGCCCCAGAACACCGGGGAGCTGTTTTTT | CASTTSGRPQNTGELFF
TRBJ1-4 | - | TRBD1 | TRBV28 | TGTGCCAGCAGTACGGACAGGGGTCATGAAAAACTGTTTTTT | CASSTDRGHEKLFF
TRBJ2-2 | - | - | TRBV4-3 | TGCGCCAGCAGCCAAGGAATTGGAGCGGGCGTCGCCGGGGAGCTGTTTTTT | CASSQGIGAGVAGELFF
TRBJ2-7 | - | - | TRBV9 | TGTGCCAGCAGCGTAGACTCGCGTACCTACGAGCAGTACTTC | CASSVDSRTYEQYF